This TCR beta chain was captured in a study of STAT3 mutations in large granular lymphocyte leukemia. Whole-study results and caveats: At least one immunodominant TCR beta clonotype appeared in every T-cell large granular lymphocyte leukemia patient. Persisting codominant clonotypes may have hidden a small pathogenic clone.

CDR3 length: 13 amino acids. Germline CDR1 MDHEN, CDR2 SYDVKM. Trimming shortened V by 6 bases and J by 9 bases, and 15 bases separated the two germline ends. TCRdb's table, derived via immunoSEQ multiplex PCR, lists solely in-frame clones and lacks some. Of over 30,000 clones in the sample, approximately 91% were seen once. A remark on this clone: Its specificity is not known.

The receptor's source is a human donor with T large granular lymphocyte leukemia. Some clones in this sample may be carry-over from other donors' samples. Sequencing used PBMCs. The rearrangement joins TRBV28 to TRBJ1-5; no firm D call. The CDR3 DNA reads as TGTGCCAGCAGCCCGGGCCCTCGGGGGCCCCAGCATTTT. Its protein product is CASSPGPRGPQHF.